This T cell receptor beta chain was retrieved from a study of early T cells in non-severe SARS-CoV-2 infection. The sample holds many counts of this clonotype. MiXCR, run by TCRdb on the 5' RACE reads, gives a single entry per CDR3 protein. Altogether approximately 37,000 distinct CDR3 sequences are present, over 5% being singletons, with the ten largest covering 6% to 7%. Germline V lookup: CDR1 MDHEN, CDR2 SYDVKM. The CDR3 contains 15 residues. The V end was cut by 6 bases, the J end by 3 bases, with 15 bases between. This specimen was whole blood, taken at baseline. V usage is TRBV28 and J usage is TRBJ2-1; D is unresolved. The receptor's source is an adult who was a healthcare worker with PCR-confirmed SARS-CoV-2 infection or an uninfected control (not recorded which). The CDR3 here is CASSSLVGVYNEQFF. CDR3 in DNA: TGTGCCAGCAGCTCCCTCGTTGGAGTCTACAATGAGCAGTTCTTC.